The next 3 T cell receptor beta chains were all read from a single sample in a study of cytomegalovirus exposure and HLA in healthy donors. Both 60 Vbeta primers and 13 Jbeta primers went into the PCR. TCRdb's table, derived via immunoSEQ multiplex PCR, lists solely in-frame clones and lacks some. The sample contains approximately 240,000 clones, 70% to 85% of which appear only once. Material for sequencing was PBMCs. The receptor source for this set is a woman aged 40 to 50 in good health and CMV-seronegative.

The rearrangement uses TRBV25-1 and TRBJ1-2; D unresolved. This CDR3 is built from 14 residues. V was cut by 6 bases and J by 3 bases, with 14 bases left in between. The germline CDR1 and CDR2 sequences are MGHDK and SYGVNS. The chain's CDR3 is CASRRDDADYGYTF. CDR3 sequence (DNA): TGTGCCAGCAGGAGAGACGACGCGGACTATGGCTACACCTTC.

J is TRBJ2-7 and V is TRBV5-6; 11 bases map to TRBD2. Germline CDR1 SGHDT, CDR2 YYEEEE. Trimming at V came to 1 base and at J to 6 bases, leaving 15 bases not matched to a gene. The CDR3 is made up of 18 amino acids. CDR3 DNA: TGTGCCAGCAGCTTGCGGACTAGCGGGCCTACGGAGTGGCGCGAGCAGTACTTC. Protein: CASSLRTSGPTEWREQYF.

V usage is TRBV11-1 and J usage is TRBJ2-5; 7 bases are a match to TRBD2. Germline CDR1 reads SGHAT; CDR2 reads FQDESV (reference sequence). The J segment lost 6 bases and the V segment lost 5 bases, leaving 9 bases of the junction unmatched. The CDR3 is 14 amino acids. The CDR3 DNA reads TGTGCCAGCAGCGATGGACTAGGTGGAAAGACCCAGTACTTC. This translates into CASSDGLGGKTQYF.